What follows describes a single T cell receptor beta chain. These data belong to a study of early T cells in non-severe SARS-CoV-2 infection. The CDR3 is made up of 12 amino acids. V was cut by 2 bases and J by 6 bases, with 8 bases left in between. Germline V lookup: CDR1 LNHNV, CDR2 YYDKDF (reference sequence). The TCR library protocol was used to attach unique molecular identifiers. These identifiers were attached to individual cDNA molecules. TCRdb recomputed calls from the 5' RACE reads with MiXCR, one row per CDR3 protein. The data show approximately 90,000 distinct CDR3 sequences, approximately 11% seen once.

The gene calls are TRBV15 and TRBJ2-7; D is uncertain. This specimen was whole blood, taken at baseline. The sequence came from an adult who was a healthcare worker with PCR-confirmed SARS-CoV-2 infection or an uninfected control (not recorded which). The CDR3 is CATSRLESEQYF. In nucleotides, the CDR3 is TGTGCCACCAGCAGACTCGAAAGCGAGCAGTACTTC.